This T cell receptor beta chain was obtained from a study of T cell responses to AZD1222 COVID-19 vaccine. Study-wide results and limits: The span of vaccine-associated CD4 TCRs extended across spike, with dominance at 160-218 and 743-854. Close to half of all spike-specific TCRs reportedly target regions of the variants that are unmutated.

Trimming removed 3 bases at V and 5 bases at J, with 17 bases between. CDR3 length: 17 residues. CDR1 is LGHDT, CDR2 YNNKEL, per germline (reference sequence). Produced via immunoSEQ multiplex PCR; TCRdb's table is partial and in-frame only. The sample consists of more than 85,000 clones, about 87% of them appearing once. With regard to this clone: Its antigen is unidentified.

This TCR came from an adult in good health. The specimen comprised peripheral blood, sampled on day 0 of AZD1222 vaccination. The chain is built from TRBV3-1 (or the pseudogene TRBV3-2) and TRBJ1-6; possible D gene TRBD1, 6 bases. For the CDR3, the DNA is TGTGCCAGCAGCCAGTATACCCCGCCAGGGGATAATTCACCCCTCCACTTT. Amino acids: CASSQYTPPGDNSPLHF.